One and the same sample provided the 31 T cell receptor beta chains below, sequenced in a study of immune evolution from preneoplasia to lung adenocarcinoma. Profiling relied on immunoSEQ multiplex PCR, and the TCRdb table lists in-frame clones only, not all of them. This sample has 3,500 or so clones; around 73% occur once, and the top ten carry around 9.1%. Sequences were obtained from FFPE minimally invasive lung adenocarcinoma tissue. These receptors were obtained from a person aged 55-85 years with lung adenocarcinoma.

This clone has just a few counts. This chain connects TRBV7-9 to TRBJ1-5; D remains unclear. The CDR3 is made up of 12 amino acids. Germline V gene lookup returns CDR1 SEHNR and CDR2 FQNEAQ (reference sequence). V dropped 4 bases and J dropped 3 bases, with 4 bases sitting between them. Here the CDR3 reads CASSSFNQPQHF. The CDR3 coding sequence is TGTGCCAGCAGCTCCTTCAATCAGCCCCAGCATTTT. The variable domain in full, completed from reference TRBV7-9 and TRBJ1-5, reads DTGVSQNPRHKITKRGQNVTFRCDPISEHNRLYWYRQTLGQGPEFLTYFQNEAQLEKSRLLSDRFSAERPKGSFSTLEIQRTEQGDSAMYLCASSSFNQPQHFGDGTRLSIL.

This chain uses TRBV4-2 with TRBJ2-5; D not certain. Germline V lookup: CDR1 LGHNA, CDR2 YNFKEQ. Trimming took off 0 bases at V and 4 bases at J, with 6 bases between the two ends. This CDR3 has 13 residues. In DNA form, the CDR3 reads TGTGCCAGCAGCCAAGAGCTCCCAGAGACCCAGTACTTC. Its protein product is CASSQELPETQYF.

The rearrangement links TRBV14 to TRBJ1-1; D remains unclear. This CDR3 comprises 13 residues. V was clipped by 2 bases and J by 1 base, with 5 bases between them. The V gene's germline CDR1 is SGHDN and CDR2 FVKESK. The DNA for the CDR3 is TGTGCCAGCAGCCAATACCAGAACACTGAAGCTTTCTTT. Translation gives CASSQYQNTEAFF.

On this clone: Other nucleotide sequences from this sample produce the same CDR3. The V and J genes are TRBV11-3 and TRBJ2-5; the D gene is possibly TRBD1 (6 bases). Germline V gene lookup returns CDR1 SGHNT and CDR2 YENEEA. V shed 0 bases and J shed 5 bases, with 10 bases lying between them. The CDR3 totals 14 residues. In DNA form, the CDR3 reads TGTGCCAGCAGCTTAGATTTGCAGGGGGAGACCCAGTACTTC. Protein product: CASSLDLQGETQYF.

A few counts support this clone. The chain employs TRBV5-6 and TRBJ2-7; 12 nucleotides agree with TRBD2. V lost 5 bases and J lost 0; bases outside the gene matches: 6. The CDR3 contains 16 residues. The germline V gene encodes CDR1 SGHDT and CDR2 YYEEEE. The CDR3 region is CASSFRLAGASYEQYF. The CDR3 coding sequence is TGTGCCAGCAGTTTTAGACTAGCGGGAGCCTCCTACGAGCAGTACTTC.

V usage is TRBV9 and J usage is TRBJ2-5, with D possibly being TRBD1 or TRBD2 (6 bases each). The CDR3 consists of 17 residues. Trimming took off 0 bases at V and 0 bases at J, with 15 bases between the two ends. Germline CDR1 and CDR2: SGDLS and YYNGEE. The CDR3 loop is CASSVGGGRPYQETQYF. CDR3 in DNA: TGTGCCAGCAGCGTAGGTGGGGGGCGCCCGTACCAAGAGACCCAGTACTTC.

Regarding this clone: The sample carries other DNA sequences with the same CDR3. V usage is TRBV5-5 and J usage is TRBJ2-1; 9 bases are shared with TRBD2. In germline, CDR1 is SGHKS, CDR2 YYEKEE (reference sequence). V was clipped by 2 bases and J by 7 bases; unmatched bases: 13. This CDR3 comprises 17 residues. CDR3 sequence reads: CASSLDESSGRGNEQFF. The CDR3 DNA follows: TGTGCCAGCAGCTTAGATGAAAGTAGCGGGAGAGGGAATGAGCAGTTCTTC. Full variable domain (rest looked up from reference TRBV5-5 and TRBJ2-1): DAGVTQSPTHLIKTRGQQVTLRCSPISGHKSVSWYQQVLGQGPQFIFQYYEKEERGRGNFPDRFSARQFPNYSSELNVNALLLGDSALYLCASSLDESSGRGNEQFFGPGTRLTVL.

The chain joins TRBV15 to TRBJ1-1; possibly TRBD1 for D (6 bases). The CDR3 extends over 12 amino acids. V was pared by 4 bases and J by 9 bases, with 12 bases between. Per germline, CDR1 LNHNV and CDR2 YYDKDF (reference sequence). CDR3 protein: CATSIGQGQAFF. The CDR3 DNA sequence: TGTGCCACCAGCATAGGGCAGGGGCAAGCTTTCTTT.

V usage is TRBV9 and J usage is TRBJ2-1; no clear D gene. V shed 4 bases and J shed 0 bases, with 8 bases lying between them. The CDR3 extends over 14 amino acids. Germline V gives CDR1 SGDLS, CDR2 YYNGEE. The DNA of the CDR3 is TGTGCCAGCAGCCCCCCCGACTCCTACAATGAGCAGTTCTTC. This encodes CASSPPDSYNEQFF.

V and J are TRBV9 and TRBJ2-3; 10 bases are a match to TRBD2. In germline, CDR1 is SGDLS, CDR2 YYNGEE. V shed 1 base, J shed 6 bases, and the junction held 5 bases outside the gene matches. The CDR3 runs 15 residues. The CDR3 nucleotides read TGTGCCAGCAGCGTAACTAGCGGGACATCGGATACGCAGTATTTT. It specifies CASSVTSGTSDTQYF.

The chain has TRBV5-6 and TRBJ2-7; 7 bases align to TRBD2. This CDR3 is 16 amino acids long. Looked up from germline, CDR1 is SGHDT and CDR2 is YYEEEE. Trimming took 2 bases from V and 1 from J; bases not matched to a gene: 9. CDR3 DNA: TGTGCCAGCAGCTTCGAGGCGGGAGCAAGGTCCTACGAGCAGTACTTC. Its translation is CASSFEAGARSYEQYF.

The rearrangement uses TRBV6-1 and TRBJ1-5; 9 bases line up with TRBD1. V lost 7 bases, J lost 9 bases, and 7 bases stayed unmatched. The CDR3 loop spans 13 amino acids. Germline assignment: CDR1 MNHNS and CDR2 SASEGT. The CDR3 bases are TGTGCCAGCAATCCGGGACAGGGTCGGCCCCAGCATTTT. Its translation is CASNPGQGRPQHF.

The chain carries TRBV6-1 and TRBJ1-2; D not resolved. The germline V gene encodes CDR1 MNHNS and CDR2 SASEGT. The V gene lost 7 bases and the J gene lost 4 bases, with 13 bases spanning the gap. This CDR3 has 13 amino acids. The CDR3 nucleotides read TGTGCCAGCACCCTGCGGGGTTTCTATGGCTACACCTTC. It encodes CASTLRGFYGYTF.

This clone was seen more than once but under ten times. The genes are TRBV19 and TRBJ2-1; D gene unclear. Trimming pared 10 bases from V and 0 bases from J, leaving 13 bases between. Germline CDR1 is LNHDA and CDR2 is SQIVND (reference sequence). The CDR3 runs to 14 residues. The CDR3 reads CATQDLSSYNEQFF. The CDR3 nucleotides read TGTGCCACCCAAGACTTAAGCTCCTACAATGAGCAGTTCTTC. The entire variable domain, with the rest obtained from reference TRBV19 and TRBJ2-1, is as follows: DGGITQSPKYLFRKEGQNVTLSCEQNLNHDAMYWYRQDPGQGLRLIYYSQIVNDFQKGDIAEGYSVSREKKESFPLTVTSAQKNPTAFYLCATQDLSSYNEQFFGPGTRLTVL.

The chain carries TRBV5-6 and TRBJ2-1, with D possibly being TRBD2 (6 bases). V was pared by 4 bases and J by 9 bases, with 8 bases between. CDR3 size: 11 residues. CDR1 and CDR2 from the germline V gene are SGHDT and YYEEEE. Here the CDR3 reads CASSLGGEQFF. The CDR3 DNA reads as TGTGCCAGCAGCCTCGGGGGTGAGCAGTTCTTC. The variable domain in full, completed from reference TRBV5-6 and TRBJ2-1, reads DAGVTQSPTHLIKTRGQQVTLRCSPKSGHDTVSWYQQALGQGPQFIFQYYEEEERQRGNFPDRFSGHQFPNYSSELNVNALLLGDSALYLCASSLGGEQFFGPGTRLTVL.

This clone was found once. The chain carries TRBV20-1 and TRBJ2-3; no clear D gene. This CDR3 region has 10 residues. Germline V lookup: CDR1 DFQATT, CDR2 SNEGSKA (reference sequence). V shed 7 bases and J shed 2 bases, with 4 bases lying between them. The DNA of the CDR3 is TGCAGTGTTTCCACAGATACGCAGTATTTT. This gives the protein CSVSTDTQYF.

The chain is built from TRBV19 and TRBJ2-7; TRBD2 might be the D (6 bases). Germline values: CDR1 LNHDA, CDR2 SQIVND (reference sequence). Trimming took off 7 bases at V and 0 bases at J, with 13 bases between the two ends. The CDR3 contains 14 residues. CDR3 DNA: TGTGCCAGTAATAGCGGAAGATTCTCCTACGAGCAGTACTTC. It encodes CASNSGRFSYEQYF.

The J gene is TRBJ1-1, the V gene TRBV6-1; D perhaps matches TRBD1 (5 bases). Germline V CDR1 and CDR2: MNHNS, SASEGT. This CDR3 has 9 residues. The V end was cut by 11 bases, the J end by 8 bases, with 9 bases between. For the CDR3, the DNA is TGTGCCTGGGGGGAAGAAGCTTTCTTT. Translation: CAWGEEAFF.

This chain joins TRBV27 and TRBJ2-7; 12 bases agree with TRBD2. This CDR3 is built from 15 residues. The ends lost 5 bases at V and 4 bases at J; junction bases unmatched: 6. CDR1 is MNHEY, CDR2 SMNVEV, per germline (reference sequence). As DNA, the CDR3 is TGTGCCAGCAGTACCCGGACTAGCGGGGCTTACGAGCAGTACTTC. It encodes CASSTRTSGAYEQYF.

The chain joins TRBV30 to TRBJ2-2, with TRBD1 matching 9 bases. This CDR3 is built from 14 residues. Germline assignment: CDR1 GTSNPN and CDR2 SVGIG (reference sequence). The CDR3 loop reads CAACPGTGLGELFF. CDR3 nucleotide sequence: TGTGCGGCTTGTCCCGGGACAGGGCTCGGGGAGCTGTTTTTT.

The chain is built from TRBV27 and TRBJ2-7; 7 positions agree with TRBD1. The CDR3 is 14 amino acids. Germline V gene data show CDR1 as MNHEY and CDR2 as SMNVEV (reference sequence). The V and J ends lost 3 bases and 2 bases, in that order; junction bases with no gene match: 4. CDR3 in amino acids: CASSFRQGTYEQYF. For the CDR3, the DNA is TGTGCCAGCAGTTTCCGACAGGGAACCTACGAGCAGTACTTC.

This chain links TRBV30 with TRBJ2-1; no clear D. The length of the CDR3 is 12 residues. The V gene lost 2 bases and the J gene lost 10 bases, with 12 bases spanning the gap. CDR1 GTSNPN and CDR2 SVGIG come from the germline V gene (reference sequence). This chain's CDR3 is CAWSLTDEEQFF. CDR3 DNA sequence: TGTGCCTGGAGTTTAACCGATGAAGAGCAGTTCTTC.

Comments on this clone: Since a much larger clone is just one base distant, this may be a read error. This chain links TRBV7-9 with TRBJ1-2; the D gene is possibly TRBD1 (5 bases). Germline V gives CDR1 SEHNR, CDR2 FQNEAQ (reference sequence). The CDR3 has 17 amino acids. Trimming stripped 0 bases from V and 5 bases from J, with 19 bases between. The CDR3 is CASSLARQGPTDYGYTF. CDR3 nucleotides: TGTGCCAGCAGCTTAGCGAGGCAGGGCCCTACGGATTATGGCTACACCTTC.

The rearrangement links TRBV10-3 to TRBJ2-7, with 9 bases lining up with TRBD2. V trimming: 2 bases; J trimming: 1 base; junction bases outside the gene matches: 3. Germline V gene sequence: CDR1 ENHRY, CDR2 SYGVKD. There are 15 residues in the CDR3. In DNA, the CDR3 is TGTGCCATCAGTGAGGGAACTAGCGGGTCCTACGAGCAGTACTTC. Translation gives CAISEGTSGSYEQYF.

This clone was seen only once. The gene calls are TRBV5-1 and TRBJ1-6, with 9 bases fitting TRBD1. V gave up 4 bases and J gave up 0 bases; unmatched junction bases: 14. The CDR3 has 20 amino acids. CDR1 and CDR2 from the germline V gene are SGHRS and YFSETQ. CDR3 DNA: TGCGCCAGCAGCCTACATGGACAGGGGTCAGGGAGCTCCTATAATTCACCCCTCCACTTT. This encodes CASSLHGQGSGSSYNSPLHF.

The chain uses TRBV21-1 and TRBJ1-2. TRBV21-1 is tagged as a pseudogene. The CDR3 is made up of 12 amino acids. CDR3 coding DNA: TGTGCCAGCCGGACGGCACCCTATGGCTACACCTTC. This gives the protein CASRTAPYGYTF.

The rearrangement uses TRBV5-5 and TRBJ2-2; the match to TRBD1 covers 9 bases. Germline lookup yields CDR1 SGHKS and CDR2 YYEKEE (reference sequence). The CDR3 covers 15 residues. Trimming removed 4 bases from V and 4 bases from J; junction bases left unmatched: 5. This CDR3 is CASSPGQGITGELFF. CDR3 DNA: TGTGCCAGCAGCCCCGGACAGGGGATCACCGGGGAGCTGTTTTTT.

The V gene is TRBV25-1, the J gene TRBJ2-1; D possibly corresponds to TRBD2 (6 bases). The germline V and J ends were trimmed by 1 base and 2 bases, with 12 bases remaining between them. The CDR3 length is 16 residues. Germline values: CDR1 MGHDK, CDR2 SYGVNS. In DNA form, the CDR3 reads TGTGCCAGCAGTGAATCGGGCGGGACGACCTACAATGAGCAGTTCTTC. As protein: CASSESGGTTYNEQFF.

The sample holds a few counts of this clone. Written as DNA, the CDR3 is TGTGCCAGCAGTGACTCTACGGGAGGCGGCACAGATACGCAGTATTTT. Its protein product is CASSDSTGGGTDTQYF. V gene TRBV6-4 combines with J gene TRBJ2-3; TRBD2 aligns across 7 bases. The CDR3 is 16 amino acids. Trimming at V came to 0 bases and at J to 1 base, leaving 4 bases not matched to a gene. CDR1 is MRHNA and CDR2 is SNTAGT in the germline V gene.

This clone occurred a few times. V gene TRBV12-5 combines with J gene TRBJ2-7, with 9 bases lining up with TRBD2. After removal of 1 base from V and 0 bases from J, the junction contained 7 bases not matched to a gene. The CDR3 has 17 amino acids. In germline, CDR1 is LGHNT, CDR2 FRNRAP. The chain's CDR3 is CASGLEPSGVSSYEQYF. For the CDR3, the DNA is TGTGCTAGTGGTTTGGAACCTAGCGGGGTAAGCTCCTACGAGCAGTACTTC.

The chain carries TRBV7-9 and TRBJ2-1, with TRBD1 matching over 9 bases. Germline CDR1 reads SEHNR; CDR2 reads FQNEAQ (reference sequence). CDR3 size: 16 residues. With 5 bases clipped from V and 8 bases from J, the junction kept 13 bases outside the gene matches. CDR3 residues: CASSTGTGLPKDEQFF. Written as DNA, the CDR3 is TGTGCCAGCAGCACCGGGACAGGGCTTCCTAAGGATGAGCAGTTCTTC.